This entry describes one TCR beta chain. What it binds is unknown. The PCR used 60 Vbeta and 13 Jbeta primers. Study processing details: It was a later analysis that counted 83 million or so unique TCR beta chains, of which roughly 11 million were shared. Method: immunoSEQ multiplex PCR; TCRdb's copy keeps in-frame clones and lacks some. Clone size and V and J calls were adopted from that table, with D and trimming inferred from the DNA. The table includes over 100,000 clones, around 80% detected once. V dropped 6 bases and J dropped 0; count of bases not matched to a gene: 4. The CDR3 is 15 amino acids. CDR1 is MNHEY and CDR2 is SMNVEV in the germline V gene (reference sequence). The source of the sample is a study of cytomegalovirus exposure and HLA in healthy donors. Background on the study: For the 300 to 400 genotyped donors, approximately 82% fell within the Caucasian-associated ancestry cluster. General study results and limits: Several of the most significant clusters appeared, in a later analysis, to be linked to common viral pathogens. According to a later analysis, most TCR beta chains associated with CMV appeared HLA-restricted.

The TCR was taken from a woman in her thirties or forties in good health and CMV-seronegative. The sequenced sample consisted of PBMCs. This chain connects TRBV27 to TRBJ1-3; 8 bases are shared with TRBD1. CDR3 in amino acids: CASSPTGASGNTIYF. DNA of the CDR3: TGTGCCAGCAGCCCGACAGGGGCCTCTGGAAACACCATATATTTT.